This T cell receptor beta chain is from a study of shared T cell receptors in the human thymus. Sequenced by immunoSEQ multiplex PCR; TCRdb stores in-frame clones only, minus some. Of approximately 400,000 clones detected, roughly 94% appear once; the ten largest clones hold roughly 0.021%. The CDR3 covers 15 residues. V was cut by 2 bases and J by 6 bases, with 15 bases left in between. Germline V gene data show CDR1 as SGHTA and CDR2 as FQGNSA. Sequenced: thymocytes. This rearrangement joins TRBV7-2 to TRBJ2-3; the D gene could be TRBD1 or TRBD2 (5 bases each). The sequence derives from a human donor. CDR3 nucleotide sequence: TGTGCCAGCAGCTTACCGAGGGGACCGGGCGATACGCAGTATTTT. It encodes CASSLPRGPGDTQYF.